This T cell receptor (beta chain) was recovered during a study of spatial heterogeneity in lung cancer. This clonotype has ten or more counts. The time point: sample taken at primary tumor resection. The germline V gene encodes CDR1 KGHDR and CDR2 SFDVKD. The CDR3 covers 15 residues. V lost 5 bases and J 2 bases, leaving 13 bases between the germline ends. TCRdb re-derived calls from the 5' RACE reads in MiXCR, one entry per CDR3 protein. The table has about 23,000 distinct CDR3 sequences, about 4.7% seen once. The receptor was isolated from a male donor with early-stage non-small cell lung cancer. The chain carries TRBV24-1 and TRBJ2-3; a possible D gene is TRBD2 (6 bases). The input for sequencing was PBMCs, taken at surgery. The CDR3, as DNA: TGTGCCACCAGTGCGCGGCGGGGCAACACAGATACGCAGTATTTT. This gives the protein CATSARRGNTDTQYF.